This TCR beta chain was retrieved from a study of Ad26.COV2.S vaccination and SARS-CoV-2 variants (dated by TCRdb to the early 2020s). Turning to the overall study: Vaccine-arm donors came from COV1001, a multicentre, randomized, double-blind, placebo-controlled phase I-IIa trial of Ad26.COV2.S in healthy adults. Dosing of Ad26.COV2.S was intramuscular, at either 5x10^10 or 1x10^11 viral particles, delivered as one shot or as two shots spaced 56 days apart. The specificity and breadth of SARS-CoV-2-reactive T cell receptors after Ad26.COV2.S vaccination were assessed by TCRbeta repertoire sequencing. A total of 32 samples were included in the TCR-sequenced set, comprising roughly 19 Ad26.COV2.S vaccine recipients, 5 placebo recipients and 8 SARS-CoV-2 convalescent individuals. Participants in the trial were split at random into five groups of five each, receiving low-dose or high-dose Ad26.COV2.S once or twice, or else placebo on both occasions. Investigators remained blinded to trial group allocation during experiments and outcome assessment. Here is what the overall study found, with its caveats: Substantial breadth of spike-specific CD8+ and CD4+ T cell responses was reported after vaccination. Vaccine and placebo recipients had comparable non-spike TCR breadth, which fits with the vaccine containing only spike. The study was not powered to compare responses between vaccine doses or regimens. It was noted by the authors that total T cell responses may have been underestimated by the TCR breadth and depth analyses. Compared with placebo recipients, Ad26.COV2.S recipients showed higher spike-specific TCR breadth (P = 0.0014).

TCRbeta CDR3 regions were sequenced with the immunoSEQ Assay. After extraction, genomic DNA underwent amplification by bias-controlled multiplex PCR, followed by high-throughput sequencing. As for the original processing: To quantify the absolute abundance of each unique TCRbeta CDR3 region, sequences were collapsed and filtered. Usable DNA was measured by amplifying reference genes present in all nucleated cells, and TCRbeta template counts were normalized to that usable DNA to estimate T cell fraction. Repertoire TCRs were annotated as SARS-CoV-2-specific when V gene, CDR3 amino acid sequence and J gene were exactly matched to a known reactive TCR set. MIRA supplied the reference SARS-CoV-2 TCR set, which was filtered for enrichment in COVID-19-positive ImmuneCODE repertoires so that public or cross-reactive TCRs were removed. Based on the MIRA antigens, annotated TCRs were further analysed at the level of specific ORF or position within ORF. Depth was the summed frequency of annotated unique rearrangements, while breadth was defined as annotated unique rearrangements over total unique productive rearrangements. TCR breadth was compared between groups using two-sided Wilcoxon rank-sum tests. Here the immuneACCESS table is served through TCRdb, limited to in-frame sequences with V and J called. Missing clones are a known gap in these copies; in checked studies unresolved V genes cover under half, and the rest lacks a known reason. V, J and clone size reflect that table, while D and trimming were determined from the DNA. Counted in this sample were hundreds of thousands of clones; more than 80% of them appeared once. The ten most abundant clones make up 10% to 15% of the sample.

What this sample's treatment or condition label stands for: 19 received Ad26.COV2.S at low or high dose, single or two shots; roughly five received placebo; per-sample allocation not given. For vaccine and placebo recipients, the sequenced repertoires came from samples collected on day 63 after the first injection. Cohort 1b enrolled around 24 adults aged 18-55 years at a single site in Boston, USA, between 29 July and 7 August 2020. Ad26.COV2.S consisted of a replication-incompetent adenovirus type 26 vector by which a prefusion-stabilized SARS-CoV-2 spike protein from the original Wuhan strain was expressed. As for this clone: The target of this receptor is not known. No per-base quality is available; no much larger clone lies one base away. Other DNA sequences in this specimen translate into the identical CDR3.

V is cut back by 0 bases and J by 4 bases, with 2 bases in the junction unmatched. In the germline V gene, CDR1 corresponds to SGDLS and CDR2 to YYNGEE. Reading from cysteine to phenylalanine, the CDR3 counts 16 amino acids. Only the CDR3 DNA is retained, 48 bases long and in frame from the first base. This TCR came from a person between 18 and 65 years old who received the Ad26.COV2.S COVID-19 vaccine or a placebo. Here the sequenced sample was peripheral blood, taken in a trial of Ad26.COV2.S vaccine versus placebo. The chain is made from TRBV9 and TRBJ2-7, with TRBD2 matching 15 junction bases. The nucleotide sequence is given as TGTGCCAGCAGCGTAGGGGGGACTAGCGGGAGGTACGAGCAGTACTTC. The translation is CASSVGGTSGRYEQYF.